A single sample gave rise to the 3 T cell receptor beta chains below, sequenced in a study of breast tumors, draining lymph nodes, adjacent tissues. Axillary draining lymph nodes of breast cancer patients supplied the node samples. TCRdb reprocessed the multiplex PCR reads with MiXCR, giving one entry per CDR3 protein. The top ten hold around 2.5% of the sample, which has approximately 140,000 distinct CDR3 sequences, around a third seen once. Material: axillary lymph node tissue. These receptors came from a female donor with breast cancer. Some clones in this sample may be carry-over from other donors' samples.

To note about this clonotype: A junction boundary mismatches the germline segment, possibly from a read error. The V gene is TRBV5-1, the J gene TRBJ2-1; D not resolved. The germline V gene has CDR1 SGHRS and CDR2 YFSETQ. This CDR3 is 11 amino acids long. CDR3 region: CASRLGNEQFF. In nucleotides, the CDR3 is TGCGCCAGCAGATTGGGAAATGAGCAGTTCTTC.

This clonotype has ten or more counts. The V and J genes are TRBV5-1 and TRBJ2-3; a weak D match, TRBD2 (5 bases). CDR1 is SGHRS, CDR2 YFSETQ, per germline. V was trimmed by 4 bases and J by 0 bases, leaving 15 bases between them. The CDR3 consists of 16 residues. In DNA form, the CDR3 reads TGCGCCAGCAGCAAGGAGCGGCTTCCTAGCACAGATACGCAGTATTTT. This codes for CASSKERLPSTDTQYF.

This clonotype was recorded many times. V and J are TRBV30 and TRBJ1-5; D call uncertain. Germline V lookup: CDR1 GTSNPN, CDR2 SVGIG (reference sequence). V was clipped by 0 bases and J by 6 bases, with 12 bases between them. This CDR3 has 14 residues. The CDR3 DNA is TGTGCCTGGAGTGTGGATAAAGTGATTCAGCCCCAGCATTTT. It yields the protein CAWSVDKVIQPQHF.